This T cell receptor (beta chain) was retrieved from a study of shared clonotypes between healthy human individuals. Whole-study results and caveats: It was only blood that was sampled, and tissue repertoires likely differ.

Sequencing was at deep level. Sequenced by immunoSEQ multiplex PCR; TCRdb stores in-frame clones only, minus some. The data hold fewer than 650,000 clones, with 76% observed a single time. The length of the CDR3 is 15 residues. Germline CDR1 reads SGHAT; CDR2 reads FQDESV (reference sequence). With 0 bases clipped from V and 5 bases from J, the junction kept 4 bases outside the gene matches. Caucasian adults living in Nashville, Tennessee, provided all samples. Points on this clone: The target antigen is unknown.

The sequencing input was PBMCs. This TCR was recovered from a woman in her thirties or forties in good health. Some clones in this sample may be carry-over from other donors' samples. V and J are TRBV11-1 and TRBJ2-3, with TRBD2 identical over 8 bases. CDR3: CASSLAPAGVDTQYF. The CDR3, as DNA: TGTGCCAGCAGCTTAGCTCCAGCGGGAGTAGATACGCAGTATTTT.